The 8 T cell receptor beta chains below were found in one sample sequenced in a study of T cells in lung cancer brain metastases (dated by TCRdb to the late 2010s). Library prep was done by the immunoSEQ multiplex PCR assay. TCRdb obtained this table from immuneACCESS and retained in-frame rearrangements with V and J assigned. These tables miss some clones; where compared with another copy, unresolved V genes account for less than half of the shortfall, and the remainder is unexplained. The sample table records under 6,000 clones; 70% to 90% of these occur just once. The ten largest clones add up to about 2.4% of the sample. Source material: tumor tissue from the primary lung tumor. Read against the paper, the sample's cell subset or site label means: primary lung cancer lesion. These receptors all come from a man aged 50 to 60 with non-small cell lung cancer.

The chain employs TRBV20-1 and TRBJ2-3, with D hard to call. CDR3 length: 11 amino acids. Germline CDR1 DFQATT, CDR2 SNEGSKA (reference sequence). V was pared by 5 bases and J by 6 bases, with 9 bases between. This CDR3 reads CSAGPPDTQYF. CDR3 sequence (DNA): TGCAGTGCTGGCCCTCCGGATACGCAGTATTTT.

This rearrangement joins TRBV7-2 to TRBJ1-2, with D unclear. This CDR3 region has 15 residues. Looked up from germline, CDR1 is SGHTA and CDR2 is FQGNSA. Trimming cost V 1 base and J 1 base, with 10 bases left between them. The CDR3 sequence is CASSLGPQVNYGYTF. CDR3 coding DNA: TGTGCCAGCAGCTTAGGTCCTCAGGTTAACTATGGCTACACCTTC.

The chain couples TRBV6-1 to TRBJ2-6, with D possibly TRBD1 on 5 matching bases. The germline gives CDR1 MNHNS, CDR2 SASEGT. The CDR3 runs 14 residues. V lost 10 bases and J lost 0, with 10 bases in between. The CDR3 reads CATDRSSGANVLTF. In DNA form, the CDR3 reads TGTGCCACCGACAGAAGCTCTGGGGCCAACGTCCTGACTTTC.

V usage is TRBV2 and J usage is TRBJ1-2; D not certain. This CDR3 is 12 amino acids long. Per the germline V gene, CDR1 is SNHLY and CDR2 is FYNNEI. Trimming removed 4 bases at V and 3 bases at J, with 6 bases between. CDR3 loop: CASSVRDYGYTF. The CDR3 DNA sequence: TGTGCCAGCAGTGTCCGGGACTATGGCTACACCTTC.

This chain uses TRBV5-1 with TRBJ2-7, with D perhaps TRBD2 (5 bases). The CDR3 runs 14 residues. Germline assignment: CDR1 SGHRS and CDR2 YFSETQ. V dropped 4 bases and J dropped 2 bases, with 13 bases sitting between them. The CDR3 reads CASSITSPPYEQYF. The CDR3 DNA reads TGCGCCAGCAGCATCACTAGTCCGCCCTACGAGCAGTACTTC.

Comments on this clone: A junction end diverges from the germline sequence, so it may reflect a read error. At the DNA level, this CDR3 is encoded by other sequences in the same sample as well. CDR3 sequence (DNA): TGTGCTAGCAGCGATCCGACAGCACTATATGGCTACACCTTC. Translated: CASSDPTALYGYTF. The chain is built from TRBV11-2 and TRBJ1-2; perhaps TRBD1 as D (5 bases). This CDR3 comprises 14 residues. Germline-derived CDR1 and CDR2 are SGHAT and FQNNGV.

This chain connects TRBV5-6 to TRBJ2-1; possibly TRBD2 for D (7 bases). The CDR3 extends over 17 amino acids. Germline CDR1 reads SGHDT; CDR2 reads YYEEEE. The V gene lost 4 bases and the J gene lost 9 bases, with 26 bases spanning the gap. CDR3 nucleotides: TGTGCCAGCAGCAAGATCCTCACGGCGGGGGCCCCACCTGAGCAGTTCTTC. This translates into CASSKILTAGAPPEQFF.

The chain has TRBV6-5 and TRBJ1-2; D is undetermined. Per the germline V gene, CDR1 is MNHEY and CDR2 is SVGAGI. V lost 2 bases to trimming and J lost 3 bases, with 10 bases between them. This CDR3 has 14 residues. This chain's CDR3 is CASSYGSAYYGYTF. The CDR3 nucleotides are TGTGCCAGCAGTTACGGGTCAGCCTACTATGGCTACACCTTC.